These 2 T cell receptor beta chains share one sample of origin, sequenced in a study of blood T cell repertoires in COVID-19. Data came from immunoSEQ multiplex PCR; TCRdb stores just in-frame clones and leaves some out. This sample has 150,000 to 200,000 clones; about 88% occur once, and the top ten carry around 2%. Material for sequencing was PBMCs or T cells enriched from blood (not recorded which). The receptors were gathered from a woman aged 40 to 50 with acute COVID-19.

V is TRBV4-1 and J is TRBJ1-5, with D possibly being TRBD1 (6 bases). The CDR3 is 15 amino acids. Trimming cost V 1 base and J 4 bases, with 11 bases left between them. CDR1 and CDR2 (germline): MGHRA, YSYEKL. CDR3 nucleotides: TGCGCCAGCAGCCAAGGCTGGACAGTTAATCAGCCCCAGCATTTT. Translating it yields CASSQGWTVNQPQHF.

The J gene is TRBJ2-5, the V gene TRBV12-5; 9 bases fit TRBD1. The CDR3 totals 15 residues. The ends lost 5 bases at V and 5 bases at J; junction bases unmatched: 9. The V gene's germline CDR1 is LGHNT and CDR2 FRNRAP. CDR3 region: CASGPGQGNMETQYF. In nucleotides, the CDR3 is TGTGCTAGTGGTCCGGGACAGGGAAATATGGAGACCCAGTACTTC.